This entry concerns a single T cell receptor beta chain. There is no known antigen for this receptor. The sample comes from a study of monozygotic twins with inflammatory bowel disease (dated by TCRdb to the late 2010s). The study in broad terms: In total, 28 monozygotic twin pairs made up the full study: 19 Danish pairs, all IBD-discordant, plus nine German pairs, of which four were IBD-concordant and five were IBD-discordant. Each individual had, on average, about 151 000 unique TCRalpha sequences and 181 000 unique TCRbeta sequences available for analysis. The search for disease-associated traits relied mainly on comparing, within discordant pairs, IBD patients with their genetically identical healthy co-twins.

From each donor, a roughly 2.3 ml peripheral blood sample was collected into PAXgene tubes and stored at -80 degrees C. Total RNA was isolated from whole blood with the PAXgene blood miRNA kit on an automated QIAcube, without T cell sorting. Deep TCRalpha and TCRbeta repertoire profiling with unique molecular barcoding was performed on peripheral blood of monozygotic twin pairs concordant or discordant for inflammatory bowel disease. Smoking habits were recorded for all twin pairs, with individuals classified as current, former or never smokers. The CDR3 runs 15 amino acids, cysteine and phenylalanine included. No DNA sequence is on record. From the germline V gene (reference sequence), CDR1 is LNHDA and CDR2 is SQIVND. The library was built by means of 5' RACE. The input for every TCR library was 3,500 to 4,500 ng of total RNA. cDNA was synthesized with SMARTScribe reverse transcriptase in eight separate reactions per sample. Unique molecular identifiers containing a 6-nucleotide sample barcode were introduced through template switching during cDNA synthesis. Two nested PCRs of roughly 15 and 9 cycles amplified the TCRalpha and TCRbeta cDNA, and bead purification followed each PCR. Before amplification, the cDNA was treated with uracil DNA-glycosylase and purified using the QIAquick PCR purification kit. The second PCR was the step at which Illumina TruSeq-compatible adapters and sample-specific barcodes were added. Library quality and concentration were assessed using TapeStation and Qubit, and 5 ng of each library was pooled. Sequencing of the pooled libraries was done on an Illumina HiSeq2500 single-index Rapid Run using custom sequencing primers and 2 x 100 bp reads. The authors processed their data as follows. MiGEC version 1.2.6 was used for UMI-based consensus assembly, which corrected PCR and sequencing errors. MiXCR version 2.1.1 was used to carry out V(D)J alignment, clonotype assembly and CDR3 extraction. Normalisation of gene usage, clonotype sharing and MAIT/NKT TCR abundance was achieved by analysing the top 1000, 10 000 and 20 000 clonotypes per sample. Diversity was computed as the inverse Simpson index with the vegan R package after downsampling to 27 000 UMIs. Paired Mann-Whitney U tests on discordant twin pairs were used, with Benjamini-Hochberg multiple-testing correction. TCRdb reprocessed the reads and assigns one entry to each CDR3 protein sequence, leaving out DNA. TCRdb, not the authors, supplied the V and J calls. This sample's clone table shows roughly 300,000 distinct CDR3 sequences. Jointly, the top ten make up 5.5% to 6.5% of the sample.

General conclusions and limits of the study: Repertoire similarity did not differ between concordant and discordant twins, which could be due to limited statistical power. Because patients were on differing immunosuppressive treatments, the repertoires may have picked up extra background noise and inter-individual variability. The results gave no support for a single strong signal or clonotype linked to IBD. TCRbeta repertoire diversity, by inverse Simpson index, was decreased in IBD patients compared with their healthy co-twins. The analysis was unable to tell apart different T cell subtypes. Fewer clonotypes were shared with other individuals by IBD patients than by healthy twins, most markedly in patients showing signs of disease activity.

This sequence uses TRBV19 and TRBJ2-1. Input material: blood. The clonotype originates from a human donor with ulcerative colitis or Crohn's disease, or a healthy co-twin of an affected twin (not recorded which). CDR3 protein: CASSYSGTTYNEQFF.